These 23 T cell receptor beta chains were all obtained from the same sample, sequenced in a study of human T cells and chemical hapten exposure. TCRdb recomputed calls from the RACE reads with MiXCR, one row per CDR3 protein. The repertoire consists of about 37,000 distinct CDR3 sequences, with around 5% occurring once and the leading ten covering 13%. Time point denoted: healthy volunteer bleed at 6 weeks. Unseparated into fractions, whole blood served as the source from which total RNA was extracted. Sequenced input: whole blood. The receptors were gathered from a human donor in good health. Some clones in this sample may be carry-over from other donors' samples.

This clonotype was seen a few times. The chain links TRBV5-1 to TRBJ1-2, with no clear D. The CDR3 is 15 residues long. Germline-derived CDR1 and CDR2 are SGHRS and YFSETQ. V was shortened by 0 bases and J by 4 bases, with 13 bases between the two germline ends. CDR3 in amino acids: CASSLVVEDGYGYTF. CDR3 DNA sequence: TGCGCCAGCAGCTTGGTTGTGGAGGACGGCTATGGCTACACCTTC.

This clonotype occurred a few times. The chain carries TRBV28 and TRBJ2-3, with TRBD1 matching 9 bases. CDR1 MDHEN and CDR2 SYDVKM come from the germline V gene. The CDR3 sequence is 15 residues long. Unmatched junction bases numbered 4, after V lost 5 bases and J lost 1 base. CDR3 loop: CASSPGDRGTDTQYF. DNA for the CDR3: TGTGCCAGCAGTCCCGGGGACAGGGGCACAGATACGCAGTATTTT.

As for this clonotype: This sequence may be a read error, since a much larger clone differs from it by one base. The CDR3 nucleotides are TGTGACAGCAGTCCTACTAGCGGACTGGGAAGGGATTTT. It encodes CDSSPTSGLGRDF. The gene calls are TRBV7-2 and TRBJ2-3, with 8 bases lining up with TRBD2. The germline V gene has CDR1 SGHTA and CDR2 FQGNSA. The CDR3 totals 13 residues.

This clonotype was found a few times. The J gene is TRBJ2-3, the V gene TRBV7-2; the D gene could be TRBD1 or TRBD2 (6 bases each). CDR3 length: 15 residues. Germline CDR1 is SGHTA and CDR2 is FQGNSA. Trimming took off 5 bases at V and 7 bases at J, with 19 bases between the two ends. The CDR3 reads CASSPGAGTRNTQYF. In DNA, the CDR3 is TGTGCCAGCAGCCCAGGGGCCGGGACTCGCAATACGCAGTATTTT.

This clonotype was detected ten times or more. The rearrangement joins TRBV5-6 to TRBJ2-5; 11 bases agree with TRBD1. The CDR3 loop spans 14 amino acids. Germline V gene data show CDR1 as SGHDT and CDR2 as YYEEEE. J gave up 4 bases and V 4 bases, and 3 bases lay outside the gene matches. In DNA, the CDR3 is TGTGCCAGCAGCCAGGGACAGGGGGGAGAGACCCAGTACTTC. It translates to CASSQGQGGETQYF.

This chain connects TRBV5-1 to TRBJ2-7, with a possible D match to TRBD2 (6 bases). CDR1 and CDR2 from the germline V gene are SGHRS and YFSETQ. V was trimmed by 3 bases and J by 2 bases, leaving 15 bases between them. The CDR3 totals 15 residues. DNA for the CDR3: TGCGCCAGCAGCTCAACCGGGACTGCGACCTACGAGCAGTACTTC. Protein: CASSSTGTATYEQYF.

This clonotype has just a few counts. The chain has TRBV30 and TRBJ1-6, with a weak D call TRBD1 (5 bases). The CDR3 spans 15 residues. Germline loops: CDR1 GTSNPN, CDR2 SVGIG (reference sequence). Trimming removed 3 bases from V and 8 bases from J, with 17 bases in between. The DNA for the CDR3 is TGTGCCTGGAGCTCAGGCTTGACAGAACATTCACCCCTCCACTTT. Its protein product is CAWSSGLTEHSPLHF.

This clonotype was recorded many times. The chain links TRBV5-1 to TRBJ2-7; no clear D. Trimming pared 5 bases from V and 3 bases from J, leaving 9 bases between. The CDR3 sequence is 12 residues long. Germline CDR1 is SGHRS and CDR2 is YFSETQ. Written as DNA, the CDR3 is TGCGCCAGCAGTTACAGAGGCTACGAGCAGTACTTC. Protein sequence: CASSYRGYEQYF.

In its sample, this clonotype was seen a few times. J is TRBJ2-1 and V is TRBV5-4; 11 bases line up with TRBD2. Germline V CDR1 and CDR2: SGHNT, YYREEE (reference sequence). J was trimmed by 10 bases and V by 6 bases; bases with no gene match: 12. The CDR3 consists of 15 residues. The CDR3 spells CASNLLSGGAREQFF. Here the CDR3 DNA reads TGTGCCAGCAACCTCCTTAGCGGGGGGGCTCGGGAGCAGTTCTTC.

On this clonotype: The junction shows a germline mismatch at one end, possibly a read error. This chain joins TRBV5-1 and TRBJ1-5, with unresolved D. The CDR3 has 15 amino acids. The germline V gene encodes CDR1 SGHRS and CDR2 YFSETQ. The CDR3 is CVSSLDGQPNQPQHF. CDR3 nucleotide sequence: TGCGTCAGCAGCTTGGATGGGCAGCCAAATCAGCCCCAGCATTTT.

In regard to this clonotype: Just one base apart from a much larger clone, this may be a read error. Here the CDR3 reads CASGSAGLNTEAFF. CDR3 in DNA: TGCGCCAGCGGCTCGGCAGGGCTGAACACTGAAGCTTTCTTT. The rearrangement links TRBV5-1 to TRBJ1-1; tentatively, D is TRBD1 (5 bases). V gave up 7 bases and J gave up 0 bases, with 13 bases separating them. Germline V lookup: CDR1 SGHRS, CDR2 YFSETQ. The CDR3 spans 14 residues.

This clonotype was picked up many times. The chain uses TRBV28 and TRBJ2-7; the D is unclear. The length of the CDR3 is 13 residues. V lost 5 bases to trimming and J lost 6 bases, with 14 bases between them. Germline V gene sequence: CDR1 MDHEN, CDR2 SYDVKM. The CDR3 DNA reads TGTGCCAGCAGTCCTGGAAGTCCCCCCGAGCAGTACTTC. This sequence encodes CASSPGSPPEQYF.

This clonotype has only a few counts. The chain recombines TRBV30 with TRBJ2-3, with 7 bases fitting TRBD1. V was clipped by 0 bases and J by 8 bases; unmatched bases: 5. Germline assignment: CDR1 GTSNPN and CDR2 SVGIG (reference sequence). The CDR3 covers 13 residues. CDR3 residues: CAWSVKGAGTQYF. In DNA form, the CDR3 reads TGTGCCTGGAGTGTGAAGGGGGCAGGTACGCAGTATTTT.

This clonotype appeared many times. The chain is built from TRBV4-1 and TRBJ2-3, with 11 bases fitting TRBD2. Germline loops: CDR1 MGHRA, CDR2 YSYEKL. This CDR3 is built from 17 residues. After removal of 0 bases from V and 3 bases from J, the junction contained 5 bases not matched to a gene. The CDR3 loop is CASSQDPLAGGTDTQYF. The CDR3 region has the DNA TGCGCCAGCAGCCAAGATCCCCTAGCGGGAGGTACAGATACGCAGTATTTT.

This clonotype was seen at least ten times. V usage is TRBV7-9 and J usage is TRBJ2-1; possibly TRBD2 for D (6 bases). CDR3 length: 16 residues. V lost 5 bases to trimming and J lost 2 bases, with 16 bases between them. The germline V gene has CDR1 SEHNR and CDR2 FQNEAQ (reference sequence). CDR3 coding DNA: TGTGCCAGCAGCCCCCGGGGAGCGGGCACCTACAATGAGCAGTTCTTC. Translated, it gives CASSPRGAGTYNEQFF.

This clonotype has ten or more counts. V and J are TRBV29-1 and TRBJ1-1, with 7 bases identical to TRBD1. The CDR3 spans 13 residues. V dropped 3 bases and J dropped 0; count of bases not matched to a gene: 1. The germline gives CDR1 SQVTM, CDR2 ANQGSEA. The CDR3 DNA is TGCAGCGTTGAGGGACAGATGAACACTGAAGCTTTCTTT. This encodes CSVEGQMNTEAFF.

There are many counts of this clonotype. The chain carries TRBV5-1 and TRBJ2-1, with D possibly TRBD2 on 6 matching bases. Trimming removed 5 bases from V and 6 bases from J, with 18 bases in between. The CDR3 has 15 residues. Germline CDR1 is SGHRS and CDR2 is YFSETQ. As DNA, the CDR3 is TGCGCCAGCAGTCAGGTGGGGGGTGCCACCAATGAGCAGTTCTTC. This codes for CASSQVGGATNEQFF.

This chain connects TRBV5-1 to TRBJ2-2, with 9 bases lining up with TRBD1. The CDR3 consists of 18 residues. Germline CDR1 is SGHRS and CDR2 is YFSETQ. Unmatched junction bases numbered 8, after V lost 0 bases and J lost 2 bases. For the CDR3, the DNA is TGCGCCAGCAGCTTGGCCCCCGGGACAGGGACCAACACCGGGGAGCTGTTTTTT. Residues: CASSLAPGTGTNTGELFF.

This clonotype was recorded many times. J is TRBJ1-2 and V is TRBV6-2 or TRBV6-3; a possible D gene is TRBD1 (6 bases). Germline V gives CDR1 MNHEY, CDR2 SVGEGT. Trimming took off 4 bases at V and 2 bases at J, with 8 bases between the two ends. This CDR3 is 13 amino acids long. CDR3 residues: CASSFDRNYGYTF. The DNA for the CDR3 is TGTGCCAGCAGTTTCGACAGGAACTATGGCTACACCTTC.

This clonotype has at least ten counts. This sequence joins TRBV27 and TRBJ2-5; TRBD2 matches at 9 bases. Per the germline V gene, CDR1 is MNHEY and CDR2 is SMNVEV (reference sequence). This CDR3 is 17 amino acids long. V lost 3 bases to trimming and J lost 2 bases; unmatched junction nucleotides: 10. Written as DNA, the CDR3 is TGTGCCAGCAGTTTCTTACACGGGACTAGCAATCAAGAGACCCAGTACTTC. It encodes CASSFLHGTSNQETQYF.

This clonotype was seen at least ten times. The chain joins TRBV6-6 to TRBJ2-1, with D uncertain. Trimming pared 7 bases from V and 8 bases from J, leaving 9 bases between. This CDR3 region has 11 residues. Per germline, CDR1 MNHNY and CDR2 SVGAGI (reference sequence). The CDR3 here is CASTSSHEQFF. The CDR3 DNA reads as TGTGCCAGCACCAGTAGTCATGAGCAGTTCTTC.

Only one count was recorded for this clonotype. This may be a read error: a much more frequent sequence differs by one nucleotide. V gene TRBV12-3 or TRBV12-4 combines with J gene TRBJ1-1; TRBD1 might be the D (6 bases). The CDR3 consists of 15 residues. The V gene lost 3 bases and the J gene lost 7 bases, with 18 bases spanning the gap. Written as DNA, the CDR3 is TGTGCCAGCAGTTTGGACAGCGAGGGGGGCATTGAAGCTTTCTTT. Amino acids: CASSLDSEGGIEAFF.

This clonotype has ten or more counts. This chain connects TRBV28 to TRBJ2-3; 7 nucleotides agree with TRBD1. Per the germline V gene, CDR1 is MDHEN and CDR2 is SYDVKM. V lost 7 bases to trimming and J lost 0 bases; unmatched junction nucleotides: 10. There are 16 residues in the CDR3. The CDR3 reads CASIGQDDTSTDTQYF. The CDR3 DNA reads as TGTGCCAGCATAGGACAGGACGATACTAGCACAGATACGCAGTATTTT.